Below are 32 T cell receptor beta chains sequenced from a single sample in a study of type 1 regulatory T cells. A single record per CDR3 protein comes from TCRdb applying MiXCR to the reads. The data contain some 89,000 distinct CDR3 sequences, 25% to 40% of them singletons. The specimen sequenced was CD4+ T cells, either the whole sample or a sorted fraction (not recorded which). All receptors derive from a human donor in good health.

In this sample, this clonotype turned up a few times. J is TRBJ2-2 and V is TRBV19; tentatively, D is TRBD2 (6 bases). V shed 8 bases and J shed 1 base, with 14 bases lying between them. Germline assignment: CDR1 LNHDA and CDR2 SQIVND (reference sequence). The CDR3 length is 15 residues. CDR3 DNA: TGTGCCAGTGGTAGGCGGGGCCTGAACACCGGGGAGCTGTTTTTT. It translates to CASGRRGLNTGELFF.

This clonotype was counted a few times. The chain combines TRBV7-8 with TRBJ2-3; no reliable D call. The ends were cut back, 3 bases at V and 2 bases at J, with 9 bases in the middle. Germline V gene sequence: CDR1 SGHVS, CDR2 FQNEAQ. The CDR3 has 14 residues. The CDR3 coding sequence is TGTGCCAGCAGCTTGCCGACTTCCACAGATACGCAGTATTTT. It encodes CASSLPTSTDTQYF.

CDR3 sequence: CASSPSAGAINQPQHF. CDR3 DNA: TGCGCCAGCAGCCCCTCGGCAGGGGCGATCAATCAGCCCCAGCATTTT. The chain joins TRBV5-1 to TRBJ1-5, with TRBD1 as a possible D gene (6 bases). Germline V gene lookup returns CDR1 SGHRS and CDR2 YFSETQ. V dropped 4 bases and J dropped 3 bases, with 17 bases sitting between them. This CDR3 has 16 amino acids.

The rearrangement joins TRBV5-1 to TRBJ2-7; no reliable D call. The V end lost 0 bases, the J end lost 0 bases, and 10 bases lay between the germline ends. CDR1 and CDR2 from the germline V gene are SGHRS and YFSETQ. The CDR3 has 15 amino acids. CDR3 residues: CASSLVGLSSYEQYF. The CDR3 DNA follows: TGCGCCAGCAGCTTGGTGGGGTTAAGCTCCTACGAGCAGTACTTC.

This clonotype was counted only a few times. V and J are TRBV20-1 and TRBJ2-7; the D gene could be TRBD1 or TRBD2 (5 bases each). The germline V gene encodes CDR1 DFQATT and CDR2 SNEGSKA (reference sequence). This CDR3 has 14 residues. V was shortened by 1 base and J by 3 bases, with 13 bases between the two germline ends. CDR3 sequence (DNA): TGCAGTGCTAGAGTCTCCGGGACCAACTACGAGCAGTACTTC. Protein product: CSARVSGTNYEQYF.

This CDR3 reads CSVEDLSFKNYGYTF. In DNA form, the CDR3 reads TGCAGCGTTGAAGATTTAAGCTTTAAAAACTATGGCTACACCTTC. The J gene is TRBJ1-2, the V gene TRBV29-1, with no clear D. The length of the CDR3 is 15 residues. The V gene lost 0 bases and the J gene lost 2 bases, with 13 bases spanning the gap. Germline V gene data show CDR1 as SQVTM and CDR2 as ANQGSEA.

Written as DNA, the CDR3 is TGTGCCAGCAGTCCCGATTGGAGCGGCGGCTCCTACAATGAGCAGTTCTTC. Its translation is CASSPDWSGGSYNEQFF. This chain uses TRBV6-5 with TRBJ2-1, with D possibly TRBD2 on 5 matching bases. Germline CDR1 MNHEY, CDR2 SVGAGI. This CDR3 is built from 17 residues. The V end was cut by 5 bases, the J end by 0 bases, with 17 bases between.

In its sample, this clonotype was seen a few times. The chain employs TRBV9 and TRBJ2-3; D is perhaps TRBD1 (5 bases). Germline V CDR1 and CDR2: SGDLS, YYNGEE. The CDR3 has 16 residues. Trimming removed 0 bases at V and 0 bases at J, with 11 bases between. The DNA for the CDR3 is TGTGCCAGCAGCGTAGGAGGACACAGGAGCACAGATACGCAGTATTTT. Protein product: CASSVGGHRSTDTQYF.

The chain uses TRBV29-1 and TRBJ2-3; D unresolved. The CDR3 consists of 13 residues. CDR1 and CDR2 (germline): SQVTM, ANQGSEA. The germline V and J ends were trimmed by 8 bases and 3 bases, with 15 bases remaining between them. The CDR3 nucleotides are TGCAGCACCATTTATCCGAGGACAGATACGCAGTATTTT. Amino acids: CSTIYPRTDTQYF.

This clonotype was seen only a few times. The chain has TRBV9 and TRBJ2-2; D is possibly TRBD2 (5 bases). Germline values: CDR1 SGDLS, CDR2 YYNGEE. Trimming pared 0 bases from V and 6 bases from J, leaving 9 bases between. CDR3 length: 14 residues. The CDR3 region is CASSVASKAGELFF. The CDR3 bases are TGTGCCAGCAGCGTAGCTAGCAAGGCCGGGGAGCTGTTTTTT.

The sample holds a few counts of this clonotype. The V gene is TRBV4-2, the J gene TRBJ2-7, with TRBD2 identical over 7 bases. Germline loops: CDR1 LGHNA, CDR2 YNFKEQ. The CDR3 totals 16 residues. V trimming: 0 bases; J trimming: 3 bases; junction bases outside the gene matches: 8. The CDR3 here is CASSQEGRGGSYEQYF. The CDR3 DNA reads as TGTGCCAGCAGCCAAGAGGGGAGAGGCGGGAGCTACGAGCAGTACTTC.

There are a few counts of this clonotype. V gene TRBV7-2 combines with J gene TRBJ2-5; D possibly corresponds to TRBD2 (5 bases). V lost 1 base and J 5 bases, leaving 11 bases between the germline ends. The V gene's germline CDR1 is SGHTA and CDR2 FQGNSA. The CDR3 has 14 residues. In nucleotides, the CDR3 is TGTGCCAGCAGCTTAGAGCCGGGATGGGAGACCCAGTACTTC. This translates into CASSLEPGWETQYF.

There are many counts of this clonotype. The rearrangement links TRBV15 to TRBJ2-1; D is ambiguous. The CDR3 is 14 amino acids. V was pared by 3 bases and J by 4 bases, with 10 bases between. In germline, CDR1 is LNHNV, CDR2 YYDKDF (reference sequence). DNA for the CDR3: TGTGCCACCAGCAGGCCAGCTGTATACAATGAGCAGTTCTTC. It translates to CATSRPAVYNEQFF.

There are a few counts of this clonotype. The chain recombines TRBV5-1 with TRBJ2-2; no firm D call. CDR3 length equals 15 residues. Germline CDR1 reads SGHRS; CDR2 reads YFSETQ. V dropped 6 bases and J dropped 1 base, with 13 bases sitting between them. CDR3 amino acids: CASTSRSQNTGELFF. CDR3 nucleotides: TGCGCCAGCACCTCAAGGTCCCAGAACACCGGGGAGCTGTTTTTT. Supplemented by reference TRBV5-1 and TRBJ2-2, the full variable domain reads KAGVTQTPRYLIKTRGQQVTLSCSPISGHRSVSWYQQTPGQGLQFLFEYFSETQRNKGNFPGRFSGRQFSNSRSEMNVSTLELGDSALYLCASTSRSQNTGELFFGEGSRLTVL.

J is TRBJ2-7 and V is TRBV20-1; TRBD2 is a possible D gene (6 bases). There are 12 residues in the CDR3. Trimming removed 1 base at V and 6 bases at J, with 10 bases between. CDR1 and CDR2 (germline): DFQATT, SNEGSKA (reference sequence). This CDR3 reads CSARVVGSEQYF. The CDR3 DNA follows: TGCAGTGCTAGAGTGGTCGGGAGCGAGCAGTACTTC.

As concerns this clonotype: A single base separates this from a much larger clone, so it may be a read error. The chain recombines TRBV12-3 or TRBV12-4 with TRBJ1-2; tentatively, D is TRBD1 (6 bases). The CDR3 is 14 residues long. The DNA for the CDR3 is TGTGCCAGCAGCCGGACGTTACAGGGAGATGGCTACGCCTTC. It codes for CASSRTLQGDGYAF.

The chain joins TRBV15 to TRBJ2-5; D is undetermined. V lost 1 base and J lost 2, with 11 bases in between. The CDR3 runs 15 residues. The germline CDR1 and CDR2 sequences are LNHNV and YYDKDF (reference sequence). CDR3: CATSRGARLQETQYF. As DNA, the CDR3 is TGTGCCACCAGCAGAGGGGCCAGGTTGCAAGAGACCCAGTACTTC. Using reference TRBV15 and TRBJ2-5 for the parts outside the CDR3, the full variable domain is DAMVIQNPRYQVTQFGKPVTLSCSQTLNHNVMYWYQQKSSQAPKLLFHYYDKDFNNEADTPDNFQSRRPNTSFCFLDIRSPGLGDTAMYLCATSRGARLQETQYFGPGTRLLVL.

The V gene is TRBV4-3, the J gene TRBJ2-3; D may be TRBD2 (5 bases). The ends were cut back, 0 bases at V and 4 bases at J, with 14 bases in the middle. This CDR3 has 16 residues. CDR1 and CDR2 from the germline V gene are LGHNA and YSLEER. This CDR3 reads CASSQDLPAVADTQYF. CDR3 nucleotide sequence: TGCGCCAGCAGCCAAGATCTACCAGCGGTGGCAGATACGCAGTATTTT.

This clonotype was detected once. The CDR3 region is CASQPGQGTDTQYF. The CDR3 bases are TGCGCCTCCCAACCGGGACAGGGAACAGATACGCAGTATTTT. The chain has TRBV10-1 and TRBJ2-3, with 9 bases that match TRBD1. CDR1 and CDR2 from the germline V gene are WNHNN and SYGVQD (reference sequence). The V segment lost 11 bases and the J segment 3 bases; nucleotides outside the gene matches: 9. The CDR3 is 14 amino acids.

This chain connects TRBV12-3 or TRBV12-4 to TRBJ2-1, with 8 bases lining up with TRBD1. The CDR3 runs to 16 residues. J gave up 9 bases and V 0 bases, and 10 bases lay outside the gene matches. Written as DNA, the CDR3 is TGTGCCAGCAGTTTAGCGCTCCAGGGGGCGACCTCTGAGCAGTTCTTC. This gives the protein CASSLALQGATSEQFF.

This clonotype has more than one count but fewer than ten. V usage is TRBV5-5 and J usage is TRBJ1-5, with a possible D match to TRBD1 (5 bases). This CDR3 has 14 residues. V shed 1 base and J shed 3 bases, with 8 bases lying between them. From germline, CDR1 is SGHKS and CDR2 YYEKEE (reference sequence). This CDR3 is CASSLRDYNQPQHF. The CDR3 coding sequence is TGTGCCAGCAGCTTGCGGGACTACAATCAGCCCCAGCATTTT.

This clonotype appeared a few times. The chain combines TRBV12-3 or TRBV12-4 with TRBJ1-4; D remains unclear. CDR3 length: 16 residues. V gave up 3 bases and J gave up 0 bases, with 11 bases separating them. The CDR3 loop is CASSLTVLPTNEKLFF. DNA for the CDR3: TGTGCCAGCAGTTTGACGGTTCTTCCAACTAATGAAAAACTGTTTTTT.

This chain uses TRBV15 with TRBJ1-2; 7 bases map to TRBD1. Germline CDR1 LNHNV, CDR2 YYDKDF (reference sequence). Trimming removed 0 bases from V and 0 bases from J; junction bases left unmatched: 10. This CDR3 is 18 amino acids long. CDR3 nucleotides: TGTGCCACCAGCAGAGATCTGGAATCCGGGACAGCTAACTATGGCTACACCTTC. It specifies CATSRDLESGTANYGYTF.

The chain uses TRBV12-3 or TRBV12-4 and TRBJ2-1, with TRBD2 identical over 8 bases. The CDR3 sequence is 15 residues long. J gave up 7 bases and V 1 base, and 6 bases lay outside the gene matches. The CDR3 DNA sequence: TGTGCCAGCAGTTTAGTCGGCGGGAGGTTGAATGAGCAGTTCTTC. It is translated as CASSLVGGRLNEQFF.

This clonotype has more than one count but fewer than ten. The V call is TRBV12-5, the J call TRBJ2-7; no clear D gene. Germline CDR1 LGHNT, CDR2 FRNRAP. This CDR3 is built from 16 residues. Trimming removed 0 bases at V and 7 bases at J, with 19 bases between. The CDR3: CASGLVNSRRGWEQYF. The CDR3 nucleotides read TGTGCTAGTGGTTTGGTAAATAGTAGGAGAGGATGGGAGCAGTACTTC.

The chain couples TRBV14 to TRBJ2-3, with TRBD2 identical over 9 bases. Germline V gene lookup returns CDR1 SGHDN and CDR2 FVKESK. There are 16 residues in the CDR3. With 4 bases clipped from V and 2 bases from J, the junction kept 7 bases outside the gene matches. In DNA, the CDR3 is TGTGCCAGCAGCCCACTTAGCGGGAGTAACACAGATACGCAGTATTTT. Encoded protein: CASSPLSGSNTDTQYF.

A few counts support this clonotype. This chain links TRBV27 with TRBJ2-3; D unclear. Deletions cut 6 bases from V and 4 bases from J, with 8 bases between. Germline loops: CDR1 MNHEY, CDR2 SMNVEV (reference sequence). The CDR3 sequence is 12 residues long. This chain's CDR3 is CASSPGPDTQYF. The CDR3 DNA is TGTGCCAGCAGCCCCGGCCCAGATACGCAGTATTTT.

This clonotype was observed a handful of times. The J gene is TRBJ2-7, the V gene TRBV5-1, with D unresolved. The germline gives CDR1 SGHRS, CDR2 YFSETQ. This CDR3 spans 12 amino acids. The V gene lost 2 bases and the J gene lost 4 bases, with 7 bases spanning the gap. The CDR3 spells CASSFADYEQYF. The DNA of the CDR3 is TGCGCCAGCAGCTTTGCGGATTACGAGCAGTACTTC. The whole variable domain, remainder taken from reference TRBV5-1 and TRBJ2-7, is KAGVTQTPRYLIKTRGQQVTLSCSPISGHRSVSWYQQTPGQGLQFLFEYFSETQRNKGNFPGRFSGRQFSNSRSEMNVSTLELGDSALYLCASSFADYEQYFGPGTRLTVT.

Note on this clonotype: A junction end diverges from the germline sequence, so it may reflect a read error. V is TRBV30 and J is TRBJ1-1; D is unresolved. This CDR3 is 13 amino acids long. Looked up from germline, CDR1 is GTSNPN and CDR2 is SVGIG (reference sequence). CDR3 loop: CAWAGGLVTETFF. The DNA of the CDR3 is TGTGCCTGGGCCGGCGGTCTCGTCACTGAAACTTTCTTT.

On this clonotype: One junction end disagrees with the germline gene, perhaps due to a read error. The V gene is TRBV14, the J gene TRBJ2-1; 12 bases agree with TRBD2. CDR1 is SGHDN, CDR2 FVKESK, per germline. This CDR3 comprises 14 residues. DNA for the CDR3: TGTGCCAGCAGCCGACTAGCGGGAGAAGGTGAGCAGTCCTTC. This gives the protein CASSRLAGEGEQSF.

The table lists this clonotype with a few counts. Here the CDR3 reads CASTSHTSEAPPSTDTQYF. In nucleotides, the CDR3 is TGTGCCAGCACCTCTCATACTAGCGAGGCCCCACCTAGCACAGATACGCAGTATTTT. This chain links TRBV11-3 with TRBJ2-3; TRBD2 matches at 7 bases. Germline V lookup: CDR1 SGHNT, CDR2 YENEEA. V shed 7 bases, J shed 0 bases, and the junction held 19 bases outside the gene matches. CDR3 length equals 19 residues.

The chain has TRBV29-1 and TRBJ2-4, with a tentative D call TRBD1 (6 bases). Per germline, CDR1 SQVTM and CDR2 ANQGSEA. The CDR3 runs 13 residues. Trimming removed 4 bases at V and 0 bases at J, with 7 bases between. The CDR3 DNA follows: TGCAGCGTTGGGACAGTAGCCAAAAACATTCAGTACTTC. Translated, it gives CSVGTVAKNIQYF.